Below are 31 T cell receptor beta chains sequenced from a single sample in a study of regulatory T cells in long-lasting Graves disease. Combining iRepertoire HTBI primers with Arm-PCR of CDR3 regions, the authors built TCR beta libraries. TCRdb recomputed calls from the multiplex PCR reads with MiXCR, one row per CDR3 protein. The sample lists roughly 440,000 distinct CDR3 sequences, around 15% seen once, with about 25% in the top ten. Time point indicated: newly diagnosed GD, antithyroid drugs for less than 3 months. From RNA extracted from PBMCs, the TCR library was made. The same sample was also used in a study of T cells in Graves' hyperthyroidism and ophthalmopathy.

This specimen was peripheral blood mononuclear cells (PBMCs), taken at new diagnosis, from a patient treated with antithyroid drugs. These receptors were taken from a woman between 18 and 29 years old with Graves disease.

This clonotype occurred many times. This rearrangement joins TRBV20-1 to TRBJ2-1, with 7 bases aligning to TRBD1. J lost 6 bases, V lost 2 bases, and 1 base had no gene match. The CDR3 loop spans 12 amino acids. Germline assignment: CDR1 DFQATT and CDR2 SNEGSKA (reference sequence). CDR3 sequence: CSARRDSNEQFF. For the CDR3, the DNA is TGCAGTGCTAGACGGGACAGCAATGAGCAGTTCTTC.

This clonotype occurred many times. The gene calls are TRBV11-2 and TRBJ2-2, with 7 nucleotides matching TRBD1. V shed 2 bases and J 5 bases; nucleotides not matched to a gene: 2. This CDR3 has 14 amino acids. In germline, CDR1 is SGHAT, CDR2 FQNNGV. The DNA of the CDR3 is TGTGCCAGCAGCTTAACGACAGGGACCGGGGAGCTGTTTTTT. Protein sequence: CASSLTTGTGELFF. The whole variable domain, remainder taken from reference TRBV11-2 and TRBJ2-2, is EAGVAQSPRYKIIEKRQSVAFWCNPISGHATLYWYQQILGQGPKLLIQFQNNGVVDDSQLPKDRFSAERLKGVDSTLKIQPAKLEDSAVYLCASSLTTGTGELFFGEGSRLTVL.

This clonotype was detected many times. The chain combines TRBV20-1 with TRBJ1-1; D remains ambiguous. V lost 4 bases to trimming and J lost 8 bases, with 17 bases between them. The CDR3 loop spans 13 amino acids. The germline V gene has CDR1 DFQATT and CDR2 SNEGSKA (reference sequence). DNA of the CDR3: TGCAGTGCTATACAGTCCCCTTTCCCCGAAGCTTTCTTT. Translation: CSAIQSPFPEAFF.

The chain links TRBV18 to TRBJ2-7, with a tentative D call TRBD2 (6 bases). Germline assignment: CDR1 KGHSH and CDR2 LQKENI. Trimming took 2 bases from V and 4 from J, leaving 12 bases between them. The CDR3 is 14 amino acids. CDR3 sequence: CASSPTTGRYEQYF. The CDR3 DNA sequence: TGTGCCAGCTCACCAACTACGGGGAGGTACGAGCAGTACTTC.

This chain joins TRBV28 and TRBJ1-3; D unclear. Trimming stripped 4 bases from V and 4 bases from J, with 17 bases between. This CDR3 spans 16 amino acids. Germline V CDR1 and CDR2: MDHEN, SYDVKM. Here the CDR3 reads CASSSIRPFKGNTIYF. The CDR3 DNA reads TGTGCCAGCAGTTCTATAAGGCCCTTCAAGGGAAACACCATATATTTT.

In this sample, this clonotype turned up many times. The rearrangement joins TRBV18 to TRBJ1-6, with 7 bases fitting TRBD1. This CDR3 is built from 17 residues. V trimming: 0 bases; J trimming: 9 bases; junction bases outside the gene matches: 11. CDR1 and CDR2 (germline): KGHSH, LQKENI. DNA for the CDR3: TGTGCCAGCTCACCACCGGTCGACAGGGTCACAGGTTCACCCCTCCACTTT. Protein sequence: CASSPPVDRVTGSPLHF. Full variable domain (remainder filled in from reference TRBV18 and TRBJ1-6): NAGVMQNPRHLVRRRGQEARLRCSPMKGHSHVYWYRQLPEEGLKFMVYLQKENIIDESGMPKERFSAEFPKEGPSILRIQQVVRGDSAAYFCASSPPVDRVTGSPLHFGNGTRLTVT.

This chain connects TRBV18 to TRBJ2-2, with 7 nucleotides matching TRBD1. V was clipped by 0 bases and J by 7 bases; unmatched bases: 11. CDR1 is KGHSH and CDR2 is LQKENI in the germline V gene. The length of the CDR3 is 17 residues. As DNA, the CDR3 is TGTGCCAGCTCACCACCAGGGGACAGACCTTGGAACGGGGAGCTGTTTTTT. It is translated as CASSPPGDRPWNGELFF.

In this sample, this clonotype turned up a few times. The CDR3 region has the DNA TGTGCCAGCAGCCCCAAGACTGGGAGGGCCGGCTACGAGCAGTACTTC. It is translated as CASSPKTGRAGYEQYF. The chain recombines TRBV7-9 with TRBJ2-7; 7 positions match TRBD2. With V trimmed by 5 bases and J by 3 bases, 13 bases remained unmatched. Germline V CDR1 and CDR2: SEHNR, FQNEAQ (reference sequence). This CDR3 is built from 16 residues.

This clonotype has only a few counts. The chain employs TRBV6-2 or TRBV6-3 and TRBJ2-1, with 10 bases that match TRBD2. Germline V lookup: CDR1 MNHEY, CDR2 SVGEGT. V dropped 0 bases and J dropped 10; count of bases not matched to a gene: 6. This CDR3 has 15 amino acids. The DNA for the CDR3 is TGTGCCAGCAGTTACTCGAGCGGGAGGGCCGAAGAGCAGTTCTTC. The encoded protein is CASSYSSGRAEEQFF.

In this sample, this clonotype turned up a few times. In nucleotides, the CDR3 is TGTGCCAGCAGTCGAGGACTTATCGACATTCAGTACTTC. It is translated as CASSRGLIDIQYF. This rearrangement joins TRBV12-3 or TRBV12-4 to TRBJ2-4; D may be TRBD2 (5 bases). The V end was cut by 5 bases, the J end by 8 bases, with 13 bases between. There are 13 residues in the CDR3.

This clonotype was detected ten times or more. This chain joins TRBV28 and TRBJ2-1; 8 bases match TRBD2. J gave up 6 bases and V 5 bases, and 3 bases lay outside the gene matches. The CDR3 sequence is 13 residues long. The germline V gene encodes CDR1 MDHEN and CDR2 SYDVKM. CDR3 coding DNA: TGTGCCAGCAGTGCCCGGGAGGGCAATGAGCAGTTCTTC. Its protein product is CASSAREGNEQFF.

The chain is built from TRBV4-3 and TRBJ2-7, with D possibly called TRBD1 or TRBD2 (5 bases each). The CDR3 consists of 15 residues. Trimming cost V 2 bases and J 4 bases, with 15 bases left between them. Germline lookup yields CDR1 LGHNA and CDR2 YSLEER. The CDR3 DNA reads as TGCGCCAGCAGCCAAAATTGGGGGAGTCCGTACGAGCAGTACTTC. Protein product: CASSQNWGSPYEQYF.

This sequence joins TRBV10-3 and TRBJ1-1; a possible D gene is TRBD1 (5 bases). The CDR3 is 15 amino acids. V lost 3 bases, J lost 7 bases, and 18 bases lay in between. Germline CDR1 and CDR2: ENHRY and SYGVKD. This CDR3 reads CAISDQMAGSSEAFF. The CDR3 DNA is TGTGCCATCAGTGATCAAATGGCAGGGAGTAGTGAAGCTTTCTTT.

This CDR3 is CASSRDSLSYNSPLHF. In DNA, the CDR3 is TGTGCCAGCAGCCGGGACAGCCTCTCCTATAATTCACCCCTCCACTTT. The chain joins TRBV7-9 to TRBJ1-6; 7 positions agree with TRBD1. Germline V gene lookup returns CDR1 SEHNR and CDR2 FQNEAQ (reference sequence). V was clipped by 5 bases and J by 0 bases; unmatched bases: 4. The CDR3 extends over 16 amino acids.

Turning to this clonotype: In this CDR3 the conserved last residue, phenylalanine or tryptophan, is missing, so a read error is likely. The chain uses TRBV9 and TRBJ1-1; weak D call: TRBD1 (6 bases). The CDR3 contains 17 residues. Trimming took 0 bases from V and 3 from J, leaving 18 bases between them. Germline-derived CDR1 and CDR2 are SGDLS and YYNGEE. Here the CDR3 DNA reads TGTGCCAGCAGCGTAGCATTAGGGGGAGGGTTCGACACTGAAGCTTTCCTT. Its translation is CASSVALGGGFDTEAFL.

The chain couples TRBV19 to TRBJ2-1; a weak D match, TRBD1 (6 bases). This CDR3 spans 14 amino acids. The germline V gene has CDR1 LNHDA and CDR2 SQIVND (reference sequence). V was shortened by 3 bases and J by 9 bases, with 15 bases between the two germline ends. The CDR3 is CASSMLQGVGEQFF. The CDR3 DNA reads TGTGCCAGTAGTATGTTACAGGGAGTCGGTGAGCAGTTCTTC.

The chain links TRBV6-4 to TRBJ2-3, with 7 bases fitting TRBD1. The J segment lost 6 bases and the V segment lost 6 bases, leaving 9 bases of the junction unmatched. The germline V gene encodes CDR1 MRHNA and CDR2 SNTAGT. The CDR3 totals 14 residues. The chain's CDR3 is CASSYTGDRDTQYF. The CDR3 DNA reads as TGTGCCAGCAGCTATACAGGGGATCGTGATACGCAGTATTTT.

This clonotype was counted a few times. Relative to the germline gene, one junction end is altered; a read error may explain this. This chain uses TRBV7-6 with TRBJ2-7; D possibly corresponds to TRBD2 (5 bases). Per the germline V gene, CDR1 is SGHVS and CDR2 is FNYEAQ. The CDR3 runs 15 residues. CDR3 nucleotide sequence: TGCGCCAGCAGCCCCACTAGGACCCCTCCCACCGAGCAGTACTTC. Residues: CASSPTRTPPTEQYF.

This clonotype was seen repeatedly, ten times or more. CDR3 sequence reads: CASSRGSRDTEAFF. CDR3 bases: TGCGCCAGCAGCAGGGGGTCTAGGGACACTGAAGCTTTCTTT. The chain couples TRBV5-1 to TRBJ1-1; a possible D gene is TRBD1 (6 bases). Germline assignment: CDR1 SGHRS and CDR2 YFSETQ. V lost 4 bases, J lost 3 bases, and 13 bases lay in between. The CDR3 consists of 14 residues.

The gene calls are TRBV5-6 and TRBJ2-2; D may be TRBD1 (5 bases). V lost 3 bases to trimming and J lost 2 bases, with 8 bases between them. The CDR3 has 14 amino acids. Per germline, CDR1 SGHDT and CDR2 YYEEEE. CDR3 sequence (DNA): TGTGCCAGCAGCTCGGACATTAACACCGGGGAGCTGTTTTTT. Protein: CASSSDINTGELFF. The full variable domain, in which reference TRBV5-6 and TRBJ2-2 provide the parts outside the CDR3, is DAGVTQSPTHLIKTRGQQVTLRCSPKSGHDTVSWYQQALGQGPQFIFQYYEEEERQRGNFPDRFSGHQFPNYSSELNVNALLLGDSALYLCASSSDINTGELFFGEGSRLTVL.

This clonotype was found many times. The chain joins TRBV28 to TRBJ2-3, with TRBD2 identical over 11 bases. The CDR3 runs to 14 residues. Germline V gene data show CDR1 as MDHEN and CDR2 as SYDVKM. V trimming: 8 bases; J trimming: 3 bases; junction bases outside the gene matches: 4. The CDR3 loop reads CASSTSGKTDTQYF. The DNA for the CDR3 is TGTGCCAGCTCGACTAGCGGGAAGACAGATACGCAGTATTTT.

This clonotype showed up many times. CDR3 protein: CASNTGGYEQYF. The CDR3 DNA reads as TGTGCCAGCAATACGGGAGGGTACGAGCAGTACTTC. The rearrangement links TRBV2 to TRBJ2-7; 8 positions match TRBD2. Germline V lookup: CDR1 SNHLY, CDR2 FYNNEI. This CDR3 contains 12 residues. Germline trimming cut 7 bases from V and 4 bases from J; bases unmatched to any gene: 3.

This clonotype turned up a few times. The rearrangement links TRBV4-1 to TRBJ2-5; possible D gene TRBD2, 6 bases. Trimming cost V 2 bases and J 3 bases, with 16 bases left between them. The CDR3 covers 16 residues. The germline V gene encodes CDR1 MGHRA and CDR2 YSYEKL. The CDR3 reads CASSQFPGVGEETQYF. The CDR3 region has the DNA TGCGCCAGCAGCCAATTCCCGGGAGTGGGCGAAGAGACCCAGTACTTC.

Points on this clonotype: This CDR3 fails to terminate in the conserved phenylalanine or tryptophan, so it likely reflects a read error. CDR3 residues: CASSQTGYAGNTEAFS. CDR3 coding DNA: TGTGCCAGCAGCCAGACAGGGTACGCGGGGAACACTGAAGCTTTCTCT. J is TRBJ1-1 and V is TRBV3-1, with 7 bases aligning to TRBD1. The V gene's germline CDR1 is LGHDT and CDR2 YNNKEL (reference sequence). V trimming: 3 bases; J trimming: 1 base; junction bases outside the gene matches: 8. The CDR3 consists of 16 residues.

This chain links TRBV12-3 or TRBV12-4 with TRBJ1-2; no definite D call. This CDR3 spans 11 amino acids. V was cut by 6 bases and J by 4 bases, with 6 bases left in between. The CDR3 DNA sequence: TGTGCCAGCAGACACCTCTATGGCTACACCTTC. It specifies CASRHLYGYTF.

The CDR3 DNA follows: TGTGCCAGCAGCCGGGGGAAGGCGGGCTCGAACACCGGGGAGCTGTTTTTT. It yields the protein CASSRGKAGSNTGELFF. The rearrangement joins TRBV7-3 to TRBJ2-2; a possible D gene is TRBD2 (6 bases). Looked up from germline, CDR1 is SGHTA and CDR2 is FQGTGA. The CDR3 length is 17 residues. Deletions cut 5 bases from V and 0 bases from J, with 16 bases between.

In its sample, this clonotype was seen many times. The V gene is TRBV2, the J gene TRBJ1-5; 8 bases line up with TRBD1. Germline CDR1 is SNHLY and CDR2 is FYNNEI. V was pared by 4 bases and J by 6 bases, with 8 bases of the junction left unmatched. CDR3 size: 15 residues. This CDR3 reads CASSVGTGGSQPQHF. The CDR3 DNA is TGTGCCAGCAGTGTGGGAACAGGGGGTAGTCAGCCCCAGCATTTT.

The chain links TRBV3-1 to TRBJ1-3; D unclear. V gave up 2 bases and J gave up 6 bases, with 14 bases separating them. Germline V gives CDR1 LGHDT, CDR2 YNNKEL (reference sequence). The CDR3 spans 15 residues. The CDR3 spells CASSQSIGRENTIYF. The CDR3 nucleotides read TGTGCCAGCAGCCAATCAATCGGGCGCGAAAACACCATATATTTT.

This clonotype was found a few times. J is TRBJ2-1 and V is TRBV11-2, with 16 bases that match TRBD2. J was trimmed by 4 bases and V by 4 bases; bases with no gene match: 4. Germline V gene data show CDR1 as SGHAT and CDR2 as FQNNGV. The length of the CDR3 is 17 residues. DNA of the CDR3: TGTGCCAGCAGCTCCGGGACTAGCGGGAGGGCGTACAATGAGCAGTTCTTC. Protein sequence: CASSSGTSGRAYNEQFF.

At least ten counts were recorded for this clonotype. V usage is TRBV2 and J usage is TRBJ1-5; no firm D call. This CDR3 has 14 residues. Germline CDR1 reads SNHLY; CDR2 reads FYNNEI. V lost 7 bases to trimming and J lost 0 bases, with 10 bases between them. CDR3 sequence: CASTGRFSNQPQHF. CDR3 nucleotides: TGTGCCAGCACTGGGCGGTTTAGCAATCAGCCCCAGCATTTT.

This chain joins TRBV20-1 and TRBJ1-4; 7 bases are shared with TRBD1. The CDR3 runs 15 residues. From germline, CDR1 is DFQATT and CDR2 SNEGSKA (reference sequence). The V gene end was trimmed by 0 bases and the J gene end by 5 bases; junction bases not matched to a gene: 6. The CDR3, as DNA: TGCAGTGCTAGAGATCACAGGGGAGACAATGAAAAACTGTTTTTT. This encodes CSARDHRGDNEKLFF.